This entry is about one T cell receptor (beta chain). PCR employed 60 Vbeta and 13 Jbeta primers. The method was immunoSEQ multiplex PCR; TCRdb's version includes in-frame clones alone and lacks a portion of them. Found here are about 190,000 clones, roughly 68% of them singletons; the top ten hold around 1.9%. Nominally healthy donors were sampled, though unrecorded immune exposures were likely. This entry is derived from a study of cytomegalovirus exposure and HLA in healthy donors. Study at large: A prior study identified approximately 110 million unique TCR beta sequences from 200 million or so T cells.

Germline V gene lookup returns CDR1 ENHRY and CDR2 SYGVKD. The CDR3 sequence is 13 residues long. The receptor was derived from a woman aged 25 to 39 in good health and CMV-seronegative. The material sequenced was PBMCs. This chain joins TRBV10-3 and TRBJ2-5; D gene uncertain. The J call may be faulty, since TRBJ2-7 better matches the DNA end. The CDR3 is CALGSTEPYEQYF. CDR3 DNA sequence: TGTGCCCTAGGTTCGACTGAACCCTACGAGCAGTACTTC.